The T cell receptor beta chain described here comes from a study of T cell responses to AZD1222 COVID-19 vaccine. The length of the CDR3 is 16 residues. Looked up from germline, CDR1 is MNHEY and CDR2 is SMNVEV (reference sequence). Unmatched junction bases numbered 2, after V lost 0 bases and J lost 4 bases. TCRdb keeps only in-frame clones here, not all; method: immunoSEQ multiplex PCR. The sample has around 130,000 clones, around nine tenths seen once. This sequence joins TRBV27 and TRBJ2-7; 14 bases line up with TRBD2. This receptor was taken from an adult who received the MenACWY meningococcal vaccine as a control. The source was peripheral blood, collected 28 days after the second dose of the MenACWY control vaccine. The chain's CDR3 is CASSLSGLAGGYEQYV. DNA of the CDR3: TGTGCCAGCAGTTTATCCGGACTAGCGGGGGGATACGAGCAGTACGTC.